The clone carrying this T cell receptor (beta chain) was counted only a few times. Per germline, CDR1 SGHNT and CDR2 YYREEE (reference sequence). With V trimmed by 9 bases and J by 0 bases, 25 bases remained unmatched. This CDR3 contains 20 residues. The record originates from a study of tumor-infiltrating lymphocytes in primary liver carcinoma. DNA and RNA were both co-extracted from about 19-30 mg of bulk tissue that had not been sorted. Reverse transcription of around 0.45 ug total RNA with a constant-region primer produced TCR beta cDNA. Library construction for TCR beta comprised three nested multiplex PCR rounds performed with slightly modified ARM-PCR. Amplification in the first two PCR rounds was performed using TRBV1-TRBV30 forward primers and a C-beta reverse primer for 10 cycles each. TCRdb fed the multiplex PCR reads into MiXCR, producing one record per CDR3 protein. Among tens of thousands of distinct CDR3 sequences listed, 76% were seen once.

The sample was liver tumor tissue from sampling region 5. The subset denotes: tumor region T5, tumor centre. This receptor was taken from a man aged 40-50 years with primary liver carcinoma and hepatitis B virus infection. The V call is TRBV5-4, the J call TRBJ2-3; 7 bases map to TRBD2. The CDR3 sequence: CANSVLRLAGGMTSTDTQYF. The CDR3 DNA reads TGTGCCAACAGTGTTCTGCGACTAGCAGGAGGGATGACTAGCACAGATACGCAGTATTTT.